The present T cell receptor beta chain was sequenced within a study of T cells expressing NK-cell markers. Study background: Source material for TCR beta repertoires consisted of sorted CD3+CD56+NKG2C+, CD3+CD56+NKG2C- and CD3+CD56-NKG2C+ T cells. Study-wide results and limits: The contribution of dominant NKG2C+ clonotypes to CD8+ T cells in roughly six donors was roughly 1.0-7.5%.

As for this clonotype: Its specificity is not known.

CDR3 length equals 14 residues. In germline, CDR1 is SNHLY, CDR2 FYNNEI. A 5'RACE template switching approach incorporating UMIs was used to make TCR beta cDNA. TCRdb reanalyzed the 5' RACE reads, giving one entry per CDR3 protein sequence and no DNA. The sample table includes around 470,000 distinct CDR3 sequences. This sequence was found in a woman in her forties or fifties in good health. Input material: blood T cells: a sorted CD56 or NKG2C T cell subset, CD4+ or CD8+ T cells, or bulk PBMC T cells (not recorded which). V usage is TRBV2 and J usage is TRBJ2-2. CDR3 in amino acids: CASSVVRVTGELFF.